The clone carrying this T cell receptor (beta chain) was seen repeatedly, ten times or more. TCRdb reanalysed the 5' RACE reads using MiXCR and keeps one entry per CDR3 protein. Here the sample spans a few hundred thousand distinct CDR3 sequences, roughly 9.9% being singletons. The V and J ends lost 2 bases and 5 bases respectively, with 12 bases between them. The V gene's germline CDR1 is MNHEY and CDR2 SVGAGI. The length of the CDR3 is 14 residues. The sample belongs to a study of identical twins. Another study also made use of these data, one on yellow fever vaccine responses in identical twins.

The chain joins TRBV6-5 to TRBJ2-5; the D is unclear. The source is a woman under 30 in good health. The sequencing sample was made of PBMCs. The CDR3 sequence is CASSYVSAIETQYF. The CDR3 bases are TGTGCCAGCAGTTACGTATCAGCTATCGAGACCCAGTACTTC.